This T cell receptor (beta chain) was recorded in a study of T cell responses to AZD1222 COVID-19 vaccine. Study-level results: There were vaccine-associated CD4 TCRs across spike, dominant at 160-218 and 743-854. Vaccination with two AZD1222 doses was followed by a rise in Spike-specific TCR breadth and depth.

As concerns this clone: Its target is unknown.

The CDR3 is made up of 16 amino acids. The J segment lost 4 bases and the V segment lost 0 bases, leaving 7 bases of the junction unmatched. From germline, CDR1 is MNHEY and CDR2 SMNVEV (reference sequence). Assay used: immunoSEQ multiplex PCR; TCRdb lists only in-frame clones, some missing. The table records about 150,000 clones, just over 90% of them present only once. The rearrangement uses TRBV27 and TRBJ2-7; 9 bases match TRBD1. The specimen was peripheral blood, collected on day 0 of AZD1222 vaccination. The TCR comes from an adult in good health. The CDR3 loop is CASSLSGDRAHYEQYF. The CDR3 region has the DNA TGTGCCAGCAGTTTATCGGGGGACAGGGCCCATTACGAGCAGTACTTC.